This T cell receptor (beta chain) is from a study of T cell responses to AZD1222 COVID-19 vaccine. The V gene's germline CDR1 is SGHKS and CDR2 YYEKEE (reference sequence). V shed 2 bases and J shed 4 bases, with 21 bases lying between them. The CDR3 loop spans 18 amino acids. Sequencing used immunoSEQ multiplex PCR; TCRdb keeps in-frame clones, though not all of them. Among about 100,000 clones listed, about 87% were seen once. Sequencing was performed on peripheral blood, taken 28 days after the second AZD1222 dose. V is TRBV5-5 and J is TRBJ2-2; D might be TRBD1 or TRBD2, each matching 5 bases. This sequence was found in an adult who received the AZD1222 COVID-19 vaccine. In DNA form, the CDR3 reads TGTGCCAGCAGCTTTTTTGGGGGTGGGCAGGCCGTCACCGGGGAGCTGTTTTTT. Its translation is CASSFFGGGQAVTGELFF.